The sequence of this T cell receptor (beta chain) was determined in a study of cytomegalovirus exposure and HLA in healthy donors. Study as a whole: The 90 to 150 validation repertoires and the approximately 700 first-cohort repertoires shared a platform, a later analysis reported.

About this clone itself: Its specificity is unknown.

Germline V CDR1 and CDR2: LNHNV, YYDKDF (reference sequence). The V and J ends lost 0 bases and 1 base respectively, with 8 bases between them. This CDR3 is 15 amino acids long. TCRdb's copy holds only in-frame clones and misses some; the assay was immunoSEQ multiplex PCR. The sample contains around 61,000 clones, around 92% of which appear only once. Notes on the study in general: The study designated over 150 TCR beta chains cytomegalovirus-associated. Most TCR sequences showed up rarely, but some public TCRs showed up in many donors.

The chain employs TRBV15 and TRBJ2-3; TRBD1 might be the D (5 bases). This receptor was taken from a man aged 18-30 years in good health and CMV-seropositive. Input material: PBMCs. As DNA, the CDR3 is TGTGCCACCAGCAGAGATCGCAGGGGCACAGATACGCAGTATTTT. Encoded protein: CATSRDRRGTDTQYF. Drawing the rest from reference TRBV15 and TRBJ2-3, the complete variable domain is DAMVIQNPRYQVTQFGKPVTLSCSQTLNHNVMYWYQQKSSQAPKLLFHYYDKDFNNEADTPDNFQSRRPNTSFCFLDIRSPGLGDTAMYLCATSRDRRGTDTQYFGPGTRLTVL.